The sequence of this T cell receptor (beta chain) was determined in a study of blood T cell repertoires in COVID-19. Background on the study: There were acute and convalescent COVID-19 samples, and they came from the United States, Italy and Spain. Sources were T cells, B-cell-depleted T cells, or PBMCs; the material itself was cDNA or gDNA.

Per the original data handling: Amplification with reference gene primers provided the estimates of nucleated cell counts. The method was immunoSEQ multiplex PCR; TCRdb's version includes in-frame clones alone and lacks a portion of them. For V, J and clone size, that table is used; D and trimming come from the DNA. The sample contains 350,000 to 500,000 clones, over 85% of which appear only once. This CDR3 is 18 amino acids long. Germline V gene lookup returns CDR1 MNHEY and CDR2 SMNVEV (reference sequence). The trim removed 4 bases at V and 3 bases at J, leaving 8 bases unmatched. Sequences were obtained from peripheral blood. The chain uses TRBV27 and TRBJ2-2, with 13 bases aligning to TRBD2. This TCR came from a man in his late teens or twenties with COVID-19, enrolled during active disease. CDR3 coding DNA: TGTGCCAGCAGTTCTCCACTAGCGGGAGGGGAGGACACCGGGGAGCTGTTTTTT. Translating it yields CASSSPLAGGEDTGELFF.